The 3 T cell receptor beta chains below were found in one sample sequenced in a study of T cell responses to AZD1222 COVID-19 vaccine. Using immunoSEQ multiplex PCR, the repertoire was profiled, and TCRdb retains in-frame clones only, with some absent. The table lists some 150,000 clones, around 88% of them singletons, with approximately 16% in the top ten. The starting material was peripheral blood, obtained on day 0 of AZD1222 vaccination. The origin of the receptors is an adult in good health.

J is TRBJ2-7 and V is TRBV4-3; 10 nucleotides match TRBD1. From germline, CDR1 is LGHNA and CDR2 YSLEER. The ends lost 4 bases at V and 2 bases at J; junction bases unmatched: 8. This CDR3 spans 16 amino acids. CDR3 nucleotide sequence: TGCGCCAGCAGCCTATATTCCGGGACAGGGGCCTACGAGCAGTACTTC. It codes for CASSLYSGTGAYEQYF.

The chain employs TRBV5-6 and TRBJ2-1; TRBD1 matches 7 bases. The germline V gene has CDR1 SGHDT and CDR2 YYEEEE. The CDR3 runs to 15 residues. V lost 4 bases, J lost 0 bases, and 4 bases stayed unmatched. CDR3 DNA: TGTGCCAGCAGCCAACAGGGGCCCTCCTACAATGAGCAGTTCTTC. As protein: CASSQQGPSYNEQFF.

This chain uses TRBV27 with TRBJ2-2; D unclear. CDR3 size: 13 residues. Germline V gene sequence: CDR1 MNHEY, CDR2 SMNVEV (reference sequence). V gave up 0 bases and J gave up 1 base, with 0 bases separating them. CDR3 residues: CASSLSNTGELFF. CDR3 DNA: TGTGCCAGCAGTTTATCGAACACCGGGGAGCTGTTTTTT.